This TCR beta chain emerged from a study of blood T cells in healthy people across ages. This clonotype has just a few counts. Its antigen is unknown. There are 13 residues in the CDR3. Germline V gives CDR1 MDHEN, CDR2 SYDVKM. Study conclusions and caveats: Roughly linear age-related decline in beta diversity appeared, significant by age approximately 43.

Donors each provided ten milliliters of peripheral blood. The use of a sample-barcoded 5' primer and a J-beta primer mix characterized a second PCR of about 6 to 11 cycles. A single record per CDR3 protein comes from TCRdb applying MiXCR to the 5' RACE reads. The profile covers hundreds of thousands of distinct CDR3 sequences, with more than 45% appearing a single time and roughly 20% taken by the ten largest. The clonotype originates from a man aged 25-45 years in good health. The genes are TRBV28 and TRBJ2-5; tentatively, D is TRBD1 or TRBD2 (5 bases each). The J call may be incorrect, as the DNA end agrees better with TRBJ2-7. Source material: blood. The CDR3, as DNA: TGTGCCAGCACTCGACACCTCGGGGCCGAGCAGTACTTC. Its protein is CASTRHLGAEQYF.